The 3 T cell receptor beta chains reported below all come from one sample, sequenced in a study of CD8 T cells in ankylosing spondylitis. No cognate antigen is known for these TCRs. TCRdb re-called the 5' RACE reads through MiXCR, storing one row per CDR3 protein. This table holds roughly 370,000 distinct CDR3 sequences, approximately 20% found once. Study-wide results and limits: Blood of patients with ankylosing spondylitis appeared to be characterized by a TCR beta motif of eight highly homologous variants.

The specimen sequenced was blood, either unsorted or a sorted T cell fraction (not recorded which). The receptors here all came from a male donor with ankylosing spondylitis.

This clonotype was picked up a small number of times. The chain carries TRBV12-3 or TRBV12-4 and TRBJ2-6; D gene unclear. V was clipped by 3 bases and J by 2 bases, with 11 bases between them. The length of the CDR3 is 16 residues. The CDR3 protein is CASSFDTQTGANVLTF. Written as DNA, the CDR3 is TGTGCCAGCAGTTTCGACACCCAGACTGGGGCCAACGTCCTGACTTTC.

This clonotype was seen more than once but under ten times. The CDR3 bases are TGTGCCAGCAGCGTAGTAGACAGCCAATCAATCAATGAGCAGTTCTTC. It yields the protein CASSVVDSQSINEQFF. V usage is TRBV9 and J usage is TRBJ2-1, with D perhaps matching TRBD1 (5 bases). V lost 0 bases and J lost 6, with 16 bases in between. This CDR3 spans 16 amino acids. The V gene's germline CDR1 is SGDLS and CDR2 YYNGEE.

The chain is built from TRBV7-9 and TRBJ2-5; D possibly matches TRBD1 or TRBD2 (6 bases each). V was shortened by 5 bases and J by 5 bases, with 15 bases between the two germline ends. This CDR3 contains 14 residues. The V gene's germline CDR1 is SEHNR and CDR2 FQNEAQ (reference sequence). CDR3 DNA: TGTGCCAGCAGCCAGGGGAGGCCTGGGGAGACCCAGTACTTC. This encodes CASSQGRPGETQYF.